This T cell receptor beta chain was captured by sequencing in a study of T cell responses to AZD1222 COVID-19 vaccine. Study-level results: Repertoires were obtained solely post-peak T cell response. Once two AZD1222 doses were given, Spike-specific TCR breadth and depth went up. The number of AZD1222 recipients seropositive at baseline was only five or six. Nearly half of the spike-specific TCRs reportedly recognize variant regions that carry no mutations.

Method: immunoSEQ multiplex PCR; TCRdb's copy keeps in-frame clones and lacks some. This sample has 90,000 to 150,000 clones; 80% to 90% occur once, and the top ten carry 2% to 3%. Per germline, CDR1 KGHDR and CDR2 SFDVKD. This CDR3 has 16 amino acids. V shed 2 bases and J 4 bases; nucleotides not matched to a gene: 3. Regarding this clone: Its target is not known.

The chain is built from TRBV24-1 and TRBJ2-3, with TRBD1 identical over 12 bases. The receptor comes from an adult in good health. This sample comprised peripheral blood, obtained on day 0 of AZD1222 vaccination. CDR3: CATSDSGTGGADTQYF. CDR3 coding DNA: TGTGCCACCAGTGATTCCGGGACAGGGGGCGCAGATACGCAGTATTTT.